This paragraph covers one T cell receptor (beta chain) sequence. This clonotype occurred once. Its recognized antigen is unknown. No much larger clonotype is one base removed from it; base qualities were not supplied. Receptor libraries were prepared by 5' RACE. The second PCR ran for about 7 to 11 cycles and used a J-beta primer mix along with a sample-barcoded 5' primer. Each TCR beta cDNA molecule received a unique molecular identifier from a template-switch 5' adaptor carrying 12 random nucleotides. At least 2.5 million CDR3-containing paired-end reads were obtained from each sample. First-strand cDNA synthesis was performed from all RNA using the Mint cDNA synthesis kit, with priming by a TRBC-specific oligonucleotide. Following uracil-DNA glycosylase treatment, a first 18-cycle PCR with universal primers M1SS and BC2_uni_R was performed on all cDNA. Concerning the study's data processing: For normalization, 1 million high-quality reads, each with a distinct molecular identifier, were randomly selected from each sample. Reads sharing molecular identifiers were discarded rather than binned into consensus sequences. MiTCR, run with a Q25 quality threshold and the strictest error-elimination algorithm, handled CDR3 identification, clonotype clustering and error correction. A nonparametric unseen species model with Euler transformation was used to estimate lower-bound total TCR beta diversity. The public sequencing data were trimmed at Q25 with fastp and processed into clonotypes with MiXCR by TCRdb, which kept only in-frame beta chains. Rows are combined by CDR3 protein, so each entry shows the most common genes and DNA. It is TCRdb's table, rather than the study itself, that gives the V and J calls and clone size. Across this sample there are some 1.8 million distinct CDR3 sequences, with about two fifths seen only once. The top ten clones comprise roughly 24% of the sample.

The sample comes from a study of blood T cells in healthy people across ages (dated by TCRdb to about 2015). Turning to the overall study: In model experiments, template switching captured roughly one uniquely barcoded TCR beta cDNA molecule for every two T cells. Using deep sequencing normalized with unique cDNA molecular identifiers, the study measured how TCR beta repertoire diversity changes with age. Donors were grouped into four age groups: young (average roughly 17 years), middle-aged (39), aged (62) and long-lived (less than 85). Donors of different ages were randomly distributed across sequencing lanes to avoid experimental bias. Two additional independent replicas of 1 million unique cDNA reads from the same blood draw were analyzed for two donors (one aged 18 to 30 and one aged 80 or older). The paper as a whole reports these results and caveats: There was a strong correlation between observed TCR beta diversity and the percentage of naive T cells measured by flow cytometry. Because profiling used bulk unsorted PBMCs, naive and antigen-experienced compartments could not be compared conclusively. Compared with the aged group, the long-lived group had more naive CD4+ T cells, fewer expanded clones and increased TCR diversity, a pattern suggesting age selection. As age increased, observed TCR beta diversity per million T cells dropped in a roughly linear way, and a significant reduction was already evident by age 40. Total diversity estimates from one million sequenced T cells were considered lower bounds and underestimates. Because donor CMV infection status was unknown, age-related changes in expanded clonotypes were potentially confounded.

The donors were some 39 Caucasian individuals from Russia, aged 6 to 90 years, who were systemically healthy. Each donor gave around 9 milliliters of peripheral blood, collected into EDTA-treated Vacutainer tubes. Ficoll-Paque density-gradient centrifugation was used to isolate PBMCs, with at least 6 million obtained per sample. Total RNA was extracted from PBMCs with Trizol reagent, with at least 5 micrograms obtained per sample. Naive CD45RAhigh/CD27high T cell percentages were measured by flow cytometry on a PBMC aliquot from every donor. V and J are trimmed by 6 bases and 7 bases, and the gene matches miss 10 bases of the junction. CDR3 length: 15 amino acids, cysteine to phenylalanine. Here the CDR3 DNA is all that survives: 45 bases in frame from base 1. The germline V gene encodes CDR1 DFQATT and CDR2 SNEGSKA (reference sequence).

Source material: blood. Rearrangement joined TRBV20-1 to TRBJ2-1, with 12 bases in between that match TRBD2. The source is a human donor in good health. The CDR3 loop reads CSAEWLAGGPNEQFF. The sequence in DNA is TGCAGTGCCGAGTGGCTAGCGGGGGGGCCGAATGAGCAGTTCTTC.